This paragraph reports one T cell receptor beta chain. The data derive from a study of blood T cell repertoires in COVID-19. Across the whole study: The study drew acute and convalescent COVID-19 samples from the United States, Italy and Spain. The analysed material was cDNA or gDNA that came from T cells, B-cell-depleted T cells, or PBMCs.

TCRdb keeps only in-frame clones here, not all; method: immunoSEQ multiplex PCR. The sample carries 220,000 or so clones, about 80% recorded once. Adults between about 18 and 89 years of age took part from 24 US areas. The CDR3 consists of 12 residues. V lost 5 bases and J 6 bases, leaving 10 bases between the germline ends. Sequenced sample: PBMCs or T cells enriched from blood (not recorded which). V and J are TRBV12-3 or TRBV12-4 and TRBJ1-1, with unresolved D. The receptor comes from a middle-aged woman with acute COVID-19. The CDR3 loop reads CASSTSYPEAFF. The CDR3 DNA is TGTGCCAGCAGTACCAGTTACCCTGAAGCTTTCTTT.